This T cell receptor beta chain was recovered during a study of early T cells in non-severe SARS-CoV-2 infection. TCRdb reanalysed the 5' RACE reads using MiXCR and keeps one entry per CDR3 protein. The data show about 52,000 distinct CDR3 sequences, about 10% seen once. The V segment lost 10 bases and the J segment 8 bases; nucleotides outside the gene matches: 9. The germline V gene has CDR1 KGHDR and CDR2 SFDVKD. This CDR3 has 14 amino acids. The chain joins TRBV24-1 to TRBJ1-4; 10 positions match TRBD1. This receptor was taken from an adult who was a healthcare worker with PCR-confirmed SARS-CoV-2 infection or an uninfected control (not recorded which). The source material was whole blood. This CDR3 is CATASGTGDEKLFF. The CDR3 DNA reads TGTGCCACTGCCTCCGGGACAGGGGACGAAAAACTGTTTTTT.